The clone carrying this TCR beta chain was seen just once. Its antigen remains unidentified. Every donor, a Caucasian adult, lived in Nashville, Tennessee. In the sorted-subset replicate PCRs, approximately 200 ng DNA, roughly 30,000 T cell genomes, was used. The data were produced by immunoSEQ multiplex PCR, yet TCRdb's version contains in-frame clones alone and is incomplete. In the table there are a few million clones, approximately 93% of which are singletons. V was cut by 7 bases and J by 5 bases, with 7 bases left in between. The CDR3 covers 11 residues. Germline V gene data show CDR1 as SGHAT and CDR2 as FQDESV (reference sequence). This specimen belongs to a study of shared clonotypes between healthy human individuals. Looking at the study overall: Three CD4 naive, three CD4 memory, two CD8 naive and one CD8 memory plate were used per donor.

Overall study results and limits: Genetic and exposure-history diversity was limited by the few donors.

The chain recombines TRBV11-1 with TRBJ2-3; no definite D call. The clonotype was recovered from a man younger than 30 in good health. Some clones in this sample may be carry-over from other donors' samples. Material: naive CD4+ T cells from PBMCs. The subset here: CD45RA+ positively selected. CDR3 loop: CASTSLDTQYF. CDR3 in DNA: TGTGCCAGCACCTCCCTAGATACGCAGTATTTT.